These T cell receptor beta chains were read from a single sample in a study of human T cells and chemical hapten exposure. TCRdb itself ran the RACE reads through MiXCR, one entry per CDR3 protein. This sample carries over 60,000 distinct CDR3 sequences, 10% of them seen once, and the ten largest clones take 6.5% to 8.5%. The specimen comprised whole blood, sampled in connection with sensitization to the hapten diphenylcyclopropenone (DPC). The source of these receptors is a woman between 45 and 60 years old with alopecia areata. Some clones in this sample may be carry-over from other donors' samples. The CDR3 runs from the conserved cysteine through the conserved F or W. D genes are given only for firm matches. The size entry is marked missing in some rows and otherwise reads once, few, many or a size class.

size,D,V,J,CDR3,DNA
few,TRBD2,TRBV15,TRBJ2-5,CATSRNSGSGETQYF,TGTGCCACCAGCAGAAATAGCGGGAGTGGGGAGACCCAGTACTTC
many,-,TRBV7-9,TRBJ1-5,CASSLFDGNQPQHF,TGTGCCAGCAGCTTATTTGACGGCAATCAGCCCCAGCATTTT
many,-,TRBV3-1,TRBJ1-2,CASSPGVLYGYTF,TGTGCCAGCAGCCCTGGCGTGTTATATGGCTACACCTTC
many,TRBD1,TRBV6-2/TRBV6-3,TRBJ1-2,CASSYAGQPSTNYGYTF,TGTGCCAGCAGTTACGCGGGACAGCCAAGCACTAACTATGGCTACACCTTC
many,-,TRBV30,TRBJ2-1,CAWTISGPHYNEQFF,TGTGCCTGGACCATCTCGGGTCCCCATTACAATGAGCAGTTCTTC
-,-,TRBV7-6,TRBJ2-3,CASSRLRPDPTDTQYF,TGTGCCAGCAGCCGTTTGCGGCCAGATCCCACAGATACGCAGTATTTT
-,-,TRBV12-3/TRBV12-4,TRBJ2-2,CASSPGLAYNTGELFF,TGTGCCAGCAGTCCTGGTCTAGCGTACAACACCGGGGAGCTGTTTTTT
few,-,TRBV12-3/TRBV12-4,TRBJ1-4,CASTAEATNEKLFF,TGTGCCAGCACCGCGGAGGCAACTAATGAAAAACTGTTTTTT
many,-,TRBV27,TRBJ2-2,CASSLGLNTGELFF,TGTGCCAGCAGTTTAGGGCTGAACACCGGGGAGCTGTTTTTT
many,TRBD2,TRBV29-1,TRBJ2-1,CSVEGGRTSYNEQFF,TGCAGCGTTGAAGGCGGGAGGACGTCCTACAATGAGCAGTTCTTC
-,-,TRBV29-1,TRBJ2-3,CSVLSPNTQYF,TGCAGCGTTTTGAGTCCGAATACGCAGTATTTT
many,-,TRBV25-1,TRBJ2-7,CASSERGYEQYF,TGTGCCAGCAGTGAAAGAGGATACGAGCAGTACTTC
many,-,TRBV3-1,TRBJ1-1,CASSQWGANTEAFF,TGTGCCAGCAGCCAGTGGGGAGCAAACACTGAAGCTTTCTTT
many,TRBD2,TRBV5-1,TRBJ2-1,CASSLEGSGSSEQFF,TGCGCCAGCAGCTTGGAAGGTAGCGGGAGTTCTGAGCAGTTCTTC
many,TRBD1,TRBV5-1,TRBJ1-1,CASSWGTGTGVTEAFF,TGCGCCAGCAGCTGGGGCACCGGGACAGGGGTCACTGAAGCTTTCTTT
many,TRBD1,TRBV5-6,TRBJ2-1,CASSPGQGAYNEQFF,TGTGCCAGCAGCCCGGGACAGGGGGCTTACAATGAGCAGTTCTTC
-,-,TRBV27,TRBJ1-3,CASSFSGTHSGNTIYF,TGTGCCAGCAGTTTTTCAGGGACCCACTCTGGAAACACCATATATTTT
-,TRBD1,TRBV19,TRBJ1-5,CASSLHRGQVEPQHF,TGTGCCAGTAGTCTGCACAGGGGCCAGGTGGAGCCCCAGCATTTT
few,-,TRBV18,TRBJ1-1,CASSPRESLITEAFF,TGTGCCAGCTCACCACGGGAATCGCTGATCACTGAAGCTTTCTTT
many,-,TRBV29-1,TRBJ2-1,CSVFSGVSYNEQFF,TGCAGCGTTTTCAGTGGAGTATCCTACAATGAGCAGTTCTTC
many,TRBD2,TRBV7-9,TRBJ2-5,CASSRSIREGVTQYF,TGTGCCAGCAGCCGATCGATTCGGGAGGGAGTGACCCAGTACTTC
-,TRBD1,TRBV29-1,TRBJ2-7,CSVWTGYEQYF,TGCAGCGTTTGGACAGGCTACGAGCAGTACTTC
-,-,TRBV3-1,TRBJ2-1,CASSQETYGEQFF,TGTGCCAGCAGCCAAGAGACGTACGGTGAGCAGTTCTTC
-,-,TRBV4-2,TRBJ2-7,CASSPFLRDMAYEQYF,TGTGCCAGCAGCCCATTTCTCCGGGACATGGCCTACGAGCAGTACTTC
few,-,TRBV19,TRBJ1-5,CASRSAGISNQPQHF,TGTGCCAGTAGGTCCGCAGGGATTAGCAATCAGCCCCAGCATTTT
many,-,TRBV20-1,TRBJ2-1,CSASSGGGNEQFF,TGCAGTGCTAGTTCAGGGGGAGGCAATGAGCAGTTCTTC
medium-sized,-,TRBV6-5,TRBJ2-2,CASSYSVAGELFF,TGTGCCAGCAGTTACTCGGTAGCCGGGGAGCTGTTTTTT
-,-,TRBV3-1,TRBJ2-4,CASSQGAKNIQYF,TGTGCCAGCAGCCAAGGCGCCAAAAACATTCAGTACTTC
few,-,TRBV3-1,TRBJ2-3,CASSPGLIGGGSTDTQYF,TGTGCCAGCAGCCCAGGGTTGATCGGTGGCGGGAGCACAGATACGCAGTATTTT
-,TRBD2,TRBV19,TRBJ2-3,CASSLREVGDTQYF,TGTGCCAGTAGTCTCCGGGAGGTAGGAGATACGCAGTATTTT
many,-,TRBV19,TRBJ1-5,CASNAEGFQPQHF,TGTGCCAGTAATGCAGAAGGGTTTCAGCCCCAGCATTTT
few,TRBD2,TRBV7-2,TRBJ2-1,CASSPIAGGVREQFF,TGTGCCAGCAGCCCTATAGCGGGAGGGGTCCGCGAGCAGTTCTTC
many,TRBD1,TRBV3-1,TRBJ1-2,CASSRTGYYGYTF,TGTGCCAGCAGCAGGACAGGGTACTATGGCTACACCTTC
few,-,TRBV7-9,TRBJ2-3,CASTQRQGGDTQYF,TGTGCCAGCACCCAACGGCAGGGAGGAGATACGCAGTATTTT
many,-,TRBV5-1,TRBJ1-1,CASSLVVGLTEAFF,TGCGCCAGCAGCTTGGTGGTGGGACTCACTGAAGCTTTCTTT
-,-,TRBV7-6,TRBJ2-3,CASSLALADTQYF,TGTGCCAGCAGCTTAGCGCTCGCAGATACGCAGTATTTT
many,-,TRBV30,TRBJ1-5,CAWSRAGSNQPQHF,TGTGCCTGGAGTAGGGCGGGTAGCAATCAGCCCCAGCATTTT
-,TRBD1,TRBV11-3,TRBJ2-6,CASSPTTGMTNVLTF,TGTGCCAGCAGCCCTACGACAGGGATGACCAACGTCCTGACTTTC
-,-,TRBV5-4,TRBJ1-1,CASSSSRGANTEAFF,TGTGCCAGCAGCTCCTCGAGGGGGGCGAACACTGAAGCTTTCTTT
few,TRBD1,TRBV7-8,TRBJ2-5,CASSFDRGPKETQYF,TGTGCCAGCAGCTTTGACAGGGGCCCAAAAGAGACCCAGTACTTC